These 25 T cell receptor beta chains came from one sample sequenced in a study of blood T cell repertoires in COVID-19. Here immunoSEQ multiplex PCR was the method, and the copy in TCRdb shows in-frame clones only, minus some. The sample records roughly 150,000 clones, around nine tenths being singletons. Sequenced material: peripheral blood. These receptors originate from a woman aged 70-85 years with acute or convalescent COVID-19.

The rearrangement links TRBV30 to TRBJ2-1, with TRBD1 matching 9 bases. Per germline, CDR1 GTSNPN and CDR2 SVGIG (reference sequence). After removal of 2 bases from V and 6 bases from J, the junction contained 8 bases not matched to a gene. This CDR3 is 15 amino acids long. In DNA form, the CDR3 reads TGTGCCTGGAGTCCCGGACAGGGGACCCTCAATGAGCAGTTCTTC. The encoded protein is CAWSPGQGTLNEQFF. The complete variable domain, with remaining parts taken from reference TRBV30 and TRBJ2-1, reads SQTIHQWPATLVQPVGSPLSLECTVEGTSNPNLYWYRQAAGRGLQLLFYSVGIGQISSEVPQNLSASRPQDRQFILSSKKLLLSDSGFYLCAWSPGQGTLNEQFFGPGTRLTVL.

The rearrangement joins TRBV6-1 to TRBJ2-6; 9 nucleotides align to TRBD1. The CDR3 is 17 amino acids. Germline lookup yields CDR1 MNHNS and CDR2 SASEGT. V shed 4 bases and J 1 base; nucleotides not matched to a gene: 5. CDR3 amino acids: CASSADRGLSGANVLTF. The CDR3 nucleotides read TGTGCCAGCAGTGCGGACAGGGGTCTTTCTGGGGCCAACGTCCTGACTTTC.

The V and J genes are TRBV28 and TRBJ1-3; TRBD1 matches 7 bases. The V gene end was trimmed by 2 bases and the J gene end by 4 bases; junction bases not matched to a gene: 11. The CDR3 spans 17 residues. The germline gives CDR1 MDHEN, CDR2 SYDVKM. For the CDR3, the DNA is TGTGCCAGCAGTTTAACCCCGACAGGGTTTGGAGGAAACACCATATATTTT. Translated: CASSLTPTGFGGNTIYF.

This chain connects TRBV2 to TRBJ1-2; a weak D match, TRBD1 (5 bases). Germline loops: CDR1 SNHLY, CDR2 FYNNEI. CDR3 length equals 13 residues. V was pared by 5 bases and J by 6 bases, with 13 bases between. The CDR3, as DNA: TGTGCCAGCAGTAGCACAGGTTTAGATGGCTACACCTTC. Protein product: CASSSTGLDGYTF.

The rearrangement links TRBV27 to TRBJ1-2; maybe TRBD1 (6 bases). The ends were cut back, 4 bases at V and 4 bases at J, with 10 bases in the middle. Germline lookup yields CDR1 MNHEY and CDR2 SMNVEV (reference sequence). The CDR3 spans 13 residues. The CDR3 DNA reads TGTGCCAGCAGTTATACAGGGAGCTATGGCTACACCTTC. It yields the protein CASSYTGSYGYTF.

For the CDR3, the DNA is TGTGCCAGCTCAAGCGGGGCCCCGTACCAAGAGACCCAGTACTTC. This translates into CASSSGAPYQETQYF. The rearrangement uses TRBV18 and TRBJ2-5, with 7 positions matching TRBD2. Losses at the gene ends were 5 bases for V and 0 bases for J; bases not matched to a gene: 6. The CDR3 has 15 residues. Germline V lookup: CDR1 KGHSH, CDR2 LQKENI.

The V and J genes are TRBV18 and TRBJ1-5; D not resolved. V lost 3 bases, J lost 2 bases, and 8 bases lay in between. CDR1 is KGHSH, CDR2 LQKENI, per germline. This CDR3 has 14 amino acids. CDR3 residues: CASSPQEGNQPQHF. CDR3 sequence (DNA): TGTGCCAGCTCACCTCAGGAGGGCAATCAGCCCCAGCATTTT.

This sequence joins TRBV7-2 and TRBJ1-4; no reliable D call. Between the trimmed V and J ends, which lost 3 bases and 0 bases, there was a span of 8 bases. Germline CDR1 reads SGHTA; CDR2 reads FQGNSA. This CDR3 contains 15 residues. The CDR3 DNA reads TGTGCCAGCAGCTTGTCGCCAGCAACTAATGAAAAACTGTTTTTT. Its translation: CASSLSPATNEKLFF.

This clone was counted a few times. V and J are TRBV6-5 and TRBJ1-1, with D perhaps TRBD1 (6 bases). Germline CDR1 MNHEY, CDR2 SVGAGI. The CDR3 length is 15 residues. V was shortened by 8 bases and J by 3 bases, with 19 bases between the two germline ends. DNA for the CDR3: TGTGCCAGCTACCACTTTCAGGGGTTCTACACTGAAGCTTTCTTT. Encoded protein: CASYHFQGFYTEAFF.

This chain joins TRBV25-1 and TRBJ2-1; possible D gene TRBD1, 6 bases. V was pared by 6 bases and J by 4 bases, with 22 bases between. Germline V gene lookup returns CDR1 MGHDK and CDR2 SYGVNS. The CDR3 totals 17 residues. CDR3 loop: CASSLNPLRGRYNEQFF. The CDR3 DNA is TGTGCCAGCAGCCTGAATCCCCTCAGGGGTAGGTACAATGAGCAGTTCTTC.

This chain joins TRBV5-1 and TRBJ1-4; TRBD1 aligns across 11 bases. The length of the CDR3 is 16 residues. Germline trimming cut 4 bases from V and 11 bases from J; bases unmatched to any gene: 13. The germline V gene encodes CDR1 SGHRS and CDR2 YFSETQ. Here the CDR3 reads CASSLGTGGTGGKLFF. The CDR3 DNA follows: TGCGCCAGCAGCCTGGGGACAGGGGGAACAGGCGGTAAACTGTTTTTT.

This clone has just one count. The CDR3 spells CASTRGGEQYF. DNA for the CDR3: TGTGCCAGTACAAGGGGTGGCGAGCAGTACTTC. The chain employs TRBV6-5 and TRBJ2-7, with D maybe TRBD1 (5 bases). Germline CDR1 reads MNHEY; CDR2 reads SVGAGI. With 9 bases removed from V and 6 bases from J, the gap between germline ends came to 12 bases. The CDR3 is made up of 11 amino acids.

J is TRBJ2-7 and V is TRBV4-1; 7 bases agree with TRBD1. CDR3 length: 14 residues. Trimming took 4 bases from V and 7 from J; bases not matched to a gene: 10. Germline-derived CDR1 and CDR2 are MGHRA and YSYEKL. CDR3 protein: CASSPRTGIGEQYF. DNA for the CDR3: TGCGCCAGCAGCCCACGGACAGGCATTGGAGAGCAGTACTTC.

The chain joins TRBV6-4 to TRBJ2-7; 9 nucleotides align to TRBD1. The V and J ends lost 4 bases and 3 bases, in that order; junction bases with no gene match: 16. The V gene's germline CDR1 is MRHNA and CDR2 SNTAGT. The CDR3 is 18 residues long. The CDR3 bases are TGTGCCAGCAGTGCCGTCCCGGGACAGGGAACCCCGTTCTACGAGCAGTACGTC. Translation: CASSAVPGQGTPFYEQYV.

CDR3 coding DNA: TGTGCCAGCCGGACTAGCGGGGGGGCCCCAGATACGCAGTATTTT. Its translation is CASRTSGGAPDTQYF. The J gene is TRBJ2-3, the V gene TRBV19; 15 positions agree with TRBD2. The trim removed 9 bases at V and 4 bases at J, leaving 5 bases unmatched. The CDR3 covers 15 residues. CDR1 and CDR2 (germline): LNHDA, SQIVND (reference sequence).

The gene calls are TRBV5-4 and TRBJ2-1; 10 bases align to TRBD1. The germline gives CDR1 SGHNT, CDR2 YYREEE (reference sequence). This CDR3 contains 18 residues. Trimming cost V 1 base and J 8 bases; bases outside gene matches: 15. The CDR3 nucleotides are TGTGCCAGCAGCTTGTCAAGGGCTGGGACAGGGGCTGGCCATGAGCAGTTCTTC. This codes for CASSLSRAGTGAGHEQFF.

V and J are TRBV30 and TRBJ1-6, with TRBD1 identical over 8 bases. Germline lookup yields CDR1 GTSNPN and CDR2 SVGIG (reference sequence). CDR3 length equals 16 residues. Trimming at V came to 0 bases and at J to 5 bases, leaving 6 bases not matched to a gene. CDR3 in amino acids: CAWSVRQGANNSPLHF. The CDR3, as DNA: TGTGCCTGGAGTGTACGGCAGGGGGCGAATAATTCACCCCTCCACTTT.

The chain employs TRBV6-5 and TRBJ1-2; no clear D gene. From germline, CDR1 is MNHEY and CDR2 SVGAGI. Trimming removed 5 bases from V and 6 bases from J, with 13 bases in between. The CDR3 has 13 residues. The CDR3 region is CASSPEGVNGYTF. In DNA form, the CDR3 reads TGTGCCAGCAGTCCGGAGGGAGTGAATGGCTACACCTTC.

The chain combines TRBV5-8 with TRBJ2-7; 7 bases are a match to TRBD2. The CDR3 is 16 residues long. The V gene's germline CDR1 is SGHTS and CDR2 YDEGEE. With V trimmed by 0 bases and J by 3 bases, 9 bases remained unmatched. The CDR3 DNA sequence: TGTGCCAGCAGCTTGGGTCCGGGGGGATCGGTCTACGAGCAGTACGTC. Amino acid sequence: CASSLGPGGSVYEQYV.

The table lists this clone with a few counts. V usage is TRBV5-4 and J usage is TRBJ1-5; 8 nucleotides match TRBD1. J was trimmed by 3 bases and V by 0 bases; bases with no gene match: 11. Germline V CDR1 and CDR2: SGHNT, YYREEE (reference sequence). The CDR3 spans 18 residues. The CDR3 here is CASSLARMRDRPNQPQHF. The CDR3 DNA is TGTGCCAGCAGCTTGGCCCGGATGAGGGACAGGCCCAATCAGCCCCAGCATTTT.

The genes are TRBV4-2 and TRBJ2-5; TRBD1 aligns across 8 bases. This CDR3 has 14 amino acids. The germline V gene has CDR1 LGHNA and CDR2 YNFKEQ. The junction had 4 bases not matched to a gene; V was cut back by 4 bases and J by 3 bases. The CDR3 DNA follows: TGTGCCAGCAGCCCCCGGGACAGGAAAGAGACCCAGTACTTC. This gives the protein CASSPRDRKETQYF.

This chain links TRBV5-1 with TRBJ2-1; D might be TRBD2 (5 bases). Germline V gene lookup returns CDR1 SGHRS and CDR2 YFSETQ. The length of the CDR3 is 11 residues. V shed 4 bases and J shed 13 bases, with 12 bases lying between them. CDR3 nucleotide sequence: TGCGCCAGCAGCCTTGGACTGGAACAGTTCTTC. Protein sequence: CASSLGLEQFF.

The genes are TRBV19 and TRBJ1-6; D is possibly TRBD1 (6 bases). CDR1 and CDR2 from the germline V gene are LNHDA and SQIVND (reference sequence). There are 16 residues in the CDR3. V dropped 7 bases and J dropped 0 bases, with 13 bases sitting between them. The CDR3, as DNA: TGTGCCAGTATTGACTCGGACAGCTCCTATAATTCACCCCTCCACTTT. It codes for CASIDSDSSYNSPLHF.

V usage is TRBV28 and J usage is TRBJ2-4; 8 positions agree with TRBD2. Germline lookup yields CDR1 MDHEN and CDR2 SYDVKM. CDR3 size: 15 residues. After removal of 5 bases from V and 2 bases from J, the junction contained 5 bases not matched to a gene. The CDR3 bases are TGTGCCAGCAGTGCGGGGGGCCCTACCAAAAACATTCAGTACTTC. This encodes CASSAGGPTKNIQYF. Complete variable domain (other parts from reference TRBV28 and TRBJ2-4): DVKVTQSSRYLVKRTGEKVFLECVQDMDHENMFWYRQDPGLGLRLIYFSYDVKMKEKGDIPEGYSVSREKKERFSLILESASTNQTSMYLCASSAGGPTKNIQYFGAGTRLSVL.

The chain couples TRBV18 to TRBJ1-1; D is ambiguous. V lost 1 base to trimming and J lost 2 bases, with 8 bases between them. CDR1 and CDR2 (germline): KGHSH, LQKENI. This CDR3 is 14 amino acids long. The CDR3 coding sequence is TGTGCCAGCTCACCACTAGGACTTAACACTGAAGCTTTCTTT. Protein sequence: CASSPLGLNTEAFF.